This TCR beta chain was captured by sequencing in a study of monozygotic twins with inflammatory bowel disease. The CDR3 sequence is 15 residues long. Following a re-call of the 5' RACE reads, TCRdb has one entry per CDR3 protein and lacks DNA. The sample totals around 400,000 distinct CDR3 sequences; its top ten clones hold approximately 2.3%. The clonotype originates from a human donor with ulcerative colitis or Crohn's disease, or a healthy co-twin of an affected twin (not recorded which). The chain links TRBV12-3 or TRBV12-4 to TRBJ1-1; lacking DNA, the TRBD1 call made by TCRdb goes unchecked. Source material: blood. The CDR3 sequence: CASSQHRGPNTEAFF.